The text below deals with one T cell receptor (beta chain). The TCR beta CDR3 regions underwent amplification using RNA transcripts as the source. HTBI primers were the set used in a first-round RT-PCR of the TCR CDR3. MiXCR, applied by TCRdb to the multiplex PCR reads, yields one record per CDR3 protein. The repertoire holds hundreds of thousands of distinct CDR3 sequences, with about a fifth as singletons. These data belong to a study of T cells in Graves' hyperthyroidism and ophthalmopathy. Germline CDR1 is SGHNT and CDR2 is YENEEA. Trimming cost V 7 bases and J 10 bases, with 21 bases left between them. The CDR3 is 14 amino acids.

This clonotype originated in a man younger than 40 with Graves' ophthalmopathy. Sequencing was done on a sample of blood. The chain joins TRBV11-3 to TRBJ2-3, with a weak D call TRBD1 (6 bases). The CDR3 DNA reads as TGTGCCAGCACCCCGGACAGTGCGGGCAAGGCGCAGTATTTT. Protein sequence: CASTPDSAGKAQYF.